This TCR beta chain was sequenced in a study of shared clonotypes between healthy human individuals. Study-level points and caveats: Donor scarcity curtailed the genetic and exposure-history diversity represented herein.

Ten immunoSEQ deep assay plates were used to sequence the DNA of unsorted PBMCs. Source study methods: Filtering differed since immunoSEQ provided only junctions, with no quality scores. TCRdb keeps only in-frame clones here, not all; method: immunoSEQ multiplex PCR. Clone size and V and J calls were adopted from that table, with D and trimming inferred from the DNA. The sample has a few hundred thousand clones; around 81% are singletons. V lost 0 bases, J lost 4 bases, and 10 bases lay in between. The CDR3 covers 15 residues. Germline CDR1 and CDR2: LGHNA and YNFKEQ. This clone has a handful of counts. Its antigen remains unknown.

This chain uses TRBV4-2 with TRBJ1-3; D is unclear. Sequences were obtained from PBMCs. This TCR was recovered from a woman aged 40 to 50 in good health. Some clones in this sample may be carry-over from other donors' samples. CDR3 in amino acids: CASSQDEGPGNTIYF. The CDR3 DNA follows: TGTGCCAGCAGCCAAGATGAGGGTCCAGGAAACACCATATATTTT.